The rows below give T cell receptor beta chains drawn from one sample of a study of blood T cell repertoires in COVID-19. Measured with immunoSEQ multiplex PCR; TCRdb has only the in-frame clones, and not every one. The data contain hundreds of thousands of clones, about 86% of them singletons. The specimen sequenced was peripheral blood. The receptors were gathered from a man aged 55-75 years who had recovered from COVID-19. The CDR3 runs from the conserved cysteine through the conserved F or W. Each record gives: clone size, J gene, V gene, D gene, CDR3 protein, CDR3 DNA. The D gene is left open where the match is weak. Size values are once, few and many counts, or a class for expanded clones, and some rows have none.

NA TRBJ2-7 TRBV27 TRBD1 CASSLSTGGTYEQYF TGTGCCAGCAGTTTATCGACAGGGGGAACCTACGAGCAGTACTTC
NA TRBJ1-5 TRBV6-6 NA CASSYAPQPSNQPQHF TGTGCCAGCAGTTACGCCCCACAGCCTAGCAATCAGCCCCAGCATTTT
NA TRBJ1-5 TRBV24-1 NA CATSDFCCRNQPQHF TGTGCCACCAGTGATTTCTGTTGTCGTAATCAGCCCCAGCATTTT
NA TRBJ1-1 TRBV20-1 NA CSARTFEAFF TGCAGTGCTCGAACTTTTGAAGCTTTCTTT
NA TRBJ2-7 TRBV12-2 NA CASRLEVAGREQYF TGTGCAAGTCGCTTAGAAGTAGCGGGGCGCGAGCAGTACTTC
NA TRBJ1-1 TRBV12-5 TRBD1 CASGNRGSGTEAFF TGTGCTAGTGGGAACAGGGGGAGTGGGACTGAAGCTTTCTTT
NA TRBJ1-1 TRBV30 NA CAWDSTEAFF TGTGCCTGGGACAGCACTGAAGCTTTCTTT
NA TRBJ1-5 TRBV24-1 TRBD1 CATSEQDRDQPQHF TGTGCCACCAGTGAACAGGACAGGGATCAGCCCCAGCATTTT
NA TRBJ2-1 TRBV7-3 NA CASSPTGPGDLGEQFF TGTGCCAGCAGCCCAACAGGTCCAGGTGACCTCGGAGAGCAGTTCTTC
NA TRBJ2-7 TRBV9 NA CASSVAGTRYEQYF TGTGCCAGCAGCGTAGCAGGGACTCGCTACGAGCAGTACTTC
NA TRBJ1-5 TRBV9 NA CASSLSSEGNQPQHF TGTGCCAGCAGCCTTTCCTCCGAGGGTAATCAGCCCCAGCATTTT
NA TRBJ1-5 TRBV29-1 TRBD1 CSVVDRGLGKPQHF TGCAGCGTTGTGGACAGGGGGCTTGGAAAGCCCCAGCATTTT
once TRBJ1-1 TRBV19 TRBD1 CASSIEDRSNPFF TGTGCCAGTAGTATAGAGGACAGGTCGAATCCTTTCTTT
NA TRBJ1-4 TRBV19 NA CASSIGQIEKLFF TGTGCCAGTAGTATAGGGCAGATAGAAAAACTGTTTTTT